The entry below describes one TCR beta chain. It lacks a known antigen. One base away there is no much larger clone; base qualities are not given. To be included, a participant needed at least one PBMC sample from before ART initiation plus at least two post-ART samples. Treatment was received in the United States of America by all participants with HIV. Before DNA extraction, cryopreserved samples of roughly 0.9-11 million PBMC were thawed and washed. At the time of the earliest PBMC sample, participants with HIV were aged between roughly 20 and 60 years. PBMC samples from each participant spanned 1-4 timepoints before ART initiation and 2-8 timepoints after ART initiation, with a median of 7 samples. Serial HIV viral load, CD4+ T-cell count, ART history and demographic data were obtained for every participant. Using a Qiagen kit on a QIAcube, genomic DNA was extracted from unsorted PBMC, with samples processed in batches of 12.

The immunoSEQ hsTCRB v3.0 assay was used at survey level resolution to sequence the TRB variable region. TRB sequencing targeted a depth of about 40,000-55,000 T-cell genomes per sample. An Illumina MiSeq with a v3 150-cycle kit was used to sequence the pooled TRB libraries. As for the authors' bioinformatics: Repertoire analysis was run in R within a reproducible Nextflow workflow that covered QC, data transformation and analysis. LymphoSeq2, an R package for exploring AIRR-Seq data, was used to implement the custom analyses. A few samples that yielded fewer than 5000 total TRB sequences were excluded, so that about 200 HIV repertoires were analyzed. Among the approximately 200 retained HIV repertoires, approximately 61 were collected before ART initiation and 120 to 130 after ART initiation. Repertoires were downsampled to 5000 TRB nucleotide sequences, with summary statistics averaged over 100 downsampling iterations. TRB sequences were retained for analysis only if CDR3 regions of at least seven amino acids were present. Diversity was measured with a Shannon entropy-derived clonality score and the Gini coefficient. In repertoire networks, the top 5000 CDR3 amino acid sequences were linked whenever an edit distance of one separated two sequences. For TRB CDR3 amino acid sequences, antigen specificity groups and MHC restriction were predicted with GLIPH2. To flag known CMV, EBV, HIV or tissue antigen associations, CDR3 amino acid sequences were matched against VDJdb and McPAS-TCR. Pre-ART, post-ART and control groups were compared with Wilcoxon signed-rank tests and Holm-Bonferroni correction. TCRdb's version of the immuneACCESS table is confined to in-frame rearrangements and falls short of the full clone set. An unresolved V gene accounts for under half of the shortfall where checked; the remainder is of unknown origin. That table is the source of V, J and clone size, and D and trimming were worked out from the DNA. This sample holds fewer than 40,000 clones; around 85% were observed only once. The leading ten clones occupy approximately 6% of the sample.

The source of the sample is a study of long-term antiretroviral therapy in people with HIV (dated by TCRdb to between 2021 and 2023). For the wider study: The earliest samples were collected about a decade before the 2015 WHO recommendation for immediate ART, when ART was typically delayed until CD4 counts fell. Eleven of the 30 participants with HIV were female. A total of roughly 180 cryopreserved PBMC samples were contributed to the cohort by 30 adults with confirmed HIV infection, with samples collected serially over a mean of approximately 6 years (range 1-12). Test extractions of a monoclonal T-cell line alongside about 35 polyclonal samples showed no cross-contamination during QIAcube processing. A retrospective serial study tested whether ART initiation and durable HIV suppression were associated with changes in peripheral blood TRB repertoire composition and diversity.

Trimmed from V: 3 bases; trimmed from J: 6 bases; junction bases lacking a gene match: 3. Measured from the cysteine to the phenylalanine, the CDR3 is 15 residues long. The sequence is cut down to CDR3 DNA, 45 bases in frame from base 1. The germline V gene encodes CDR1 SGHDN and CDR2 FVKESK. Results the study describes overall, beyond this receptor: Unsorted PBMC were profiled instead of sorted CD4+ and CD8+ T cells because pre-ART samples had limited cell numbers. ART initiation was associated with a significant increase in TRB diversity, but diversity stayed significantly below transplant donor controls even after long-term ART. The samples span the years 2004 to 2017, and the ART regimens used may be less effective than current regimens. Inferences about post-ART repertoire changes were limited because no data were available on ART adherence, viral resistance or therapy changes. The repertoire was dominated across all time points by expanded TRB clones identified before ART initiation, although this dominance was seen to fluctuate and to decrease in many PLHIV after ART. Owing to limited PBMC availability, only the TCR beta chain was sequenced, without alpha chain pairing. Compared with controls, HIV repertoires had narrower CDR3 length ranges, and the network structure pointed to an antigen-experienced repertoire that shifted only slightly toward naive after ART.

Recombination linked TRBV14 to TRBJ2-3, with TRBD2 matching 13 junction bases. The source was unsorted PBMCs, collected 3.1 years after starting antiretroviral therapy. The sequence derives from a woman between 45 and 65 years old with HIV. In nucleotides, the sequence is TGTGCCAGCAGCCAGGGGACTAGCGGGGCGGATACGCAGTATTTT. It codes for CASSQGTSGADTQYF.